The 4 T cell receptor beta chains in this list originate from one sample, sequenced in a study of blood T cell repertoires in COVID-19. Generated by immunoSEQ multiplex PCR, the TCRdb table keeps only in-frame clones and is missing some. In the table there are more than 80,000 clones, around 88% of which are singletons. The specimen sequenced was peripheral blood. Receptors originate from an elderly man with acute or convalescent COVID-19.

The CDR3, as DNA: TGTGCCAGCAGGCTGGGACAGTTGGAGACCCAGTACTTC. Translation gives CASRLGQLETQYF. The chain couples TRBV28 to TRBJ2-5; TRBD1 aligns across 7 bases. In germline, CDR1 is MDHEN, CDR2 SYDVKM. Germline trimming cut 6 bases from V and 5 bases from J; bases unmatched to any gene: 6. The CDR3 length is 13 residues.

This chain uses TRBV19 with TRBJ2-3, with 10 positions matching TRBD2. V dropped 6 bases and J dropped 2; count of bases not matched to a gene: 14. This CDR3 region has 18 residues. Germline lookup yields CDR1 LNHDA and CDR2 SQIVND (reference sequence). CDR3 sequence reads: CASSTLSPTSGFTDTQYF. The CDR3, as DNA: TGTGCCAGTAGCACCCTCAGCCCGACTAGCGGGTTCACAGATACGCAGTATTTT.

The V call is TRBV4-2, the J call TRBJ2-2; unclear D gene. The CDR3 spans 14 residues. Germline assignment: CDR1 LGHNA and CDR2 YNFKEQ. Trimming cost V 1 base and J 6 bases, with 9 bases left between them. The CDR3 DNA is TGTGCCAGCAGCCAAGGAGGCGTGCCCGGGGAGCTGTTTTTT. Translated: CASSQGGVPGELFF.

The chain carries TRBV29-1 and TRBJ2-1; 8 bases fit TRBD1. The CDR3 runs to 14 residues. The V and J ends lost 7 bases and 5 bases, in that order; junction bases with no gene match: 10. The V gene's germline CDR1 is SQVTM and CDR2 ANQGSEA. The CDR3 bases are TGCAGCGCCCTCCGGGGACAGGTTGACAATGAGCAGTTCTTC. Residues: CSALRGQVDNEQFF.